A selection of T cell receptor beta chains follows, all from one sample in a study of CD8+CD57+ T cells in acquired aplastic anemia. Each CDR3 protein gets one entry after TCRdb re-called the reads with MiXCR. The sample includes 120,000 or so distinct CDR3 sequences, over 55% of them seen just once. The sequenced material came from sorted CD4+, CD8+, or CD8+CD57+ T cells (not recorded which) from PBMCs. Receptor source: a human donor with aplastic anemia. Each CDR3 is given with its conserved first and last residue. The D gene is left open where the match is weak. Size is stated for part of the rows, as once, few or many counts, or as a class when the clone is expanded.

j_gene | d_gene | v_gene | abundance | CDR3aa | CDR3nt
TRBJ2-3 | TRBD2 | TRBV20-1 | once | CSARDRTSGGGDTQYF | TGCAGTGCTAGAGATCGGACTAGCGGGGGGGGAGATACGCAGTATTTT
TRBJ1-6 | . | TRBV2 | . | CASTPRSGLGSPLHF | TGTGCCAGTACCCCCCGGTCAGGGCTTGGTTCACCCCTCCACTTT
TRBJ2-2 | TRBD2 | TRBV12-3/TRBV12-4 | . | CVSSTRGENTGELFF | TGTGTCAGCAGTACTCGGGGGGAGAACACCGGGGAGCTGTTTTTT
TRBJ1-1 | . | TRBV6-5 | many | CASSYSRGTEAFF | TGTGCCAGCAGTTACTCGAGGGGGACTGAAGCTTTCTTT
TRBJ1-1 | TRBD1 | TRBV24-1 | . | CATSDPPTGSTEAFF | TGTGCCACCAGTGATCCACCGACAGGGTCCACTGAAGCTTTCTTT
TRBJ2-2 | . | TRBV4-3 | few | CASSQIASNTGELFF | TGCGCCAGCAGCCAAATAGCGTCGAACACCGGGGAGCTGTTTTTT
TRBJ2-3 | TRBD1 | TRBV7-8 | . | CASRYGQGELGTQYF | TGTGCCAGCAGATATGGACAGGGAGAATTGGGTACGCAGTATTTT
TRBJ1-6 | . | TRBV19 | . | CASSIETRRGSSYNSPLHF | TGTGCCAGTAGTATAGAGACCCGTAGGGGGTCGTCCTATAATTCACCCCTCCACTTT
TRBJ1-3 | . | TRBV20-1 | . | CSAWAGSGNTIYF | TGCAGTGCTTGGGCAGGATCTGGAAACACCATATATTTT
TRBJ1-3 | . | TRBV3-1 | few | CASSQDGPHSGNTIYF | TGTGCCAGCAGCCAAGACGGTCCCCACTCTGGAAACACCATATATTTT
TRBJ2-1 | TRBD2 | TRBV7-8 | many | CASSIRFSGTYNEQFF | TGTGCCAGCAGCATAAGATTTAGCGGGACCTACAATGAGCAGTTCTTC
TRBJ2-5 | . | TRBV9 | . | CASSVEVFGETQYF | TGTGCCAGCAGCGTAGAAGTATTCGGGGAGACCCAGTACTTC
TRBJ1-5 | . | TRBV2 | hyperexpanded | CASRGQGEQPQHF | TGTGCCAGCAGGGGGCAGGGCGAACAGCCCCAGCATTTT
TRBJ1-6 | TRBD1 | TRBV19 | few | CASRPRDRDNSPLHF | TGTGCCAGTAGACCCCGTGACAGGGATAATTCACCCCTCCACTTT
TRBJ2-3 | . | TRBV6-5 | few | CASSYSGSTDTQYF | TGTGCCAGCAGTTACTCAGGGAGCACAGATACGCAGTATTTT
TRBJ2-3 | . | TRBV24-1 | . | CAASAMSGSTDTQYF | TGTGCCGCCAGTGCCATGAGCGGGTCCACAGATACGCAGTATTTT
TRBJ2-7 | . | TRBV19 | . | CASSPIGQSYEQYF | TGTGCCAGTAGCCCCATCGGACAGTCCTACGAGCAGTACTTC
TRBJ2-7 | TRBD2 | TRBV10-3 | once | CAISDYGLVHEQYF | TGTGCCATCAGTGACTACGGACTAGTCCACGAGCAGTACTTC
TRBJ2-7 | TRBD1 | TRBV5-1 | . | CASSPQGRQGASYEQYF | TGCGCCAGCAGCCCCCAGGGCAGACAGGGGGCCTCCTACGAGCAGTACTTC
TRBJ2-1 | . | TRBV20-1 | . | CSARSAEYVNEQFF | TGCAGTGCTAGAAGTGCCGAGTATGTGAATGAGCAGTTCTTC
TRBJ2-5 | TRBD1 | TRBV20-1 | once | CSARDGSTGGETQYF | TGCAGTGCTAGAGACGGGTCGACAGGGGGAGAGACCCAGTACTTC
TRBJ2-1 | TRBD1 | TRBV18 | . | CASSPGQDYNEQFF | TGTGCCAGCTCACCCGGACAGGACTACAATGAGCAGTTCTTC